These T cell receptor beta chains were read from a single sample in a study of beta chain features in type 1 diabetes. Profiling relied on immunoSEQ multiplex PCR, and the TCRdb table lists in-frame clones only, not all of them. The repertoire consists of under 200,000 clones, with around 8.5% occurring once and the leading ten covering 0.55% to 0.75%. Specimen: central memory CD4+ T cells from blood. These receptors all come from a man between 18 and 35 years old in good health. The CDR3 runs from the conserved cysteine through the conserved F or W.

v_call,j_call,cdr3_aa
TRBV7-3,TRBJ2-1,CASSRDRGRDEQFF
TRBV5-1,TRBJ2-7,CASSLAAGVGEQYF
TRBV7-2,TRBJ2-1,CASSLASGAYNEQFF
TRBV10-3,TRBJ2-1,CAITTGNYNEQFF
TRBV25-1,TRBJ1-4,CASSELGVEKLFF
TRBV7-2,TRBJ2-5,CASSFSGTGGWETQYF
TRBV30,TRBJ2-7,CAWSTPVGPREYF
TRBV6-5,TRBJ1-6,CASSSIRAGANSPLHF
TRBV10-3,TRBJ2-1,CAISDWQGTEQFF
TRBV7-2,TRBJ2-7,CASSLARDYEQYF
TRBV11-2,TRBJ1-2,CASSLVMQGGYGYTF
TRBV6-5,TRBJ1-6,CASSQGQGRSPLHF
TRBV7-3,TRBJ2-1,CASSFEGGRGQFF
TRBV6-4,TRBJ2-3,CASSQAGGQDTQYF
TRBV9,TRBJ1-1,CASSADSDDTEAFF
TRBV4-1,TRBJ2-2,CASSQATRNTGELFF
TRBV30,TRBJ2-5,CAWSGRGQETQYF
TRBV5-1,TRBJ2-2,CASSSLAGTAEGELFF
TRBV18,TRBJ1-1,CASSPPQGEAFF
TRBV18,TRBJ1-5,CASSVGQGDLKPQHF